The 10 T cell receptor beta chains below come from one sample, sequenced in a study of blood T cell repertoires in COVID-19 (TCRdb year 2020). The method behind the library was the immunoSEQ multiplex PCR assay. TCRdb limited this immuneACCESS table to in-frame rearrangements with V and J called. A share of clones is missing; checked studies link under half to unresolved V genes, and the rest is unexplained. The sample table holds some 150,000 clones, of which approximately 84% were seen once. 35% to 45% of the sample lies in the top ten. The sequencing input was peripheral blood. The receptor set was obtained from a human donor in a cohort sampled during active COVID-19.

The V call is TRBV9, the J call TRBJ2-3, with a possible D match to TRBD1 (6 bases). V was clipped by 0 bases and J by 1 base, with 15 bases between them. The CDR3 is made up of 17 amino acids. Germline CDR1 is SGDLS and CDR2 is YYNGEE. The CDR3 region has the DNA TGTGCCAGCAGCGTAGAAGGGGGAATACAGGGCACAGATACGCAGTATTTT. The encoded protein is CASSVEGGIQGTDTQYF.

The CDR3 region is CASSLARETQYF. Written as DNA, the CDR3 is TGCGCCAGCAGCTTGGCCCGGGAGACCCAGTACTTC. The chain is built from TRBV5-1 and TRBJ2-5; D uncertain. This CDR3 contains 12 residues. V was clipped by 0 bases and J by 5 bases, with 5 bases between them. Germline V gene lookup returns CDR1 SGHRS and CDR2 YFSETQ. Full variable domain (outside the CDR3, taken from reference TRBV5-1 and TRBJ2-5): KAGVTQTPRYLIKTRGQQVTLSCSPISGHRSVSWYQQTPGQGLQFLFEYFSETQRNKGNFPGRFSGRQFSNSRSEMNVSTLELGDSALYLCASSLARETQYFGPGTRLLVL.

J is TRBJ2-5 and V is TRBV6-5; D is perhaps TRBD1 (5 bases). V was clipped by 6 bases and J by 4 bases, with 12 bases between them. This CDR3 has 13 residues. Germline loops: CDR1 MNHEY, CDR2 SVGAGI. The CDR3 region is CASSLRAGETQYF. DNA of the CDR3: TGTGCCAGCAGCCTCAGGGCCGGAGAGACCCAGTACTTC.

The gene calls are TRBV11-3 and TRBJ2-2; D perhaps matches TRBD1 (6 bases). V dropped 5 bases and J dropped 3 bases, with 19 bases sitting between them. The germline gives CDR1 SGHNT, CDR2 YENEEA. This CDR3 spans 17 amino acids. The CDR3 DNA is TGTGCCAGCAGCCATCTCGGTAGGGGGAGTCACACCGGGGAGCTGTTTTTT. It yields the protein CASSHLGRGSHTGELFF.

This clone has more than one count but fewer than ten. The chain employs TRBV29-1 and TRBJ1-1; D unresolved. CDR3 length: 13 amino acids. Germline V gene lookup returns CDR1 SQVTM and CDR2 ANQGSEA. The V and J ends lost 4 bases and 2 bases respectively, with 11 bases between them. The CDR3 bases are TGCAGCGTTGGTGACGGGAGTAACACTGAAGCTTTCTTT. Its translation is CSVGDGSNTEAFF.

The sample holds a few counts of this clone. J is TRBJ2-7 and V is TRBV11-2; 10 nucleotides match TRBD2. The V segment lost 5 bases and the J segment 5 bases; nucleotides outside the gene matches: 6. The CDR3 contains 14 residues. CDR1 and CDR2 (germline): SGHAT, FQNNGV. CDR3 in amino acids: CASSGAGTSDEQYF. The CDR3 DNA follows: TGTGCCAGCAGCGGCGCCGGGACTAGCGACGAGCAGTACTTC.

The chain is built from TRBV7-9 and TRBJ1-4; 8 bases are shared with TRBD1. Per the germline V gene, CDR1 is SEHNR and CDR2 is FQNEAQ (reference sequence). The CDR3 sequence is 17 residues long. V was pared by 0 bases and J by 5 bases, with 8 bases of the junction left unmatched. This CDR3 is CASSLAMGGQVNEKLFF. CDR3 nucleotides: TGTGCCAGCAGCTTAGCTATGGGGGGACAGGTCAATGAAAAACTGTTTTTT.

The J gene is TRBJ2-2, the V gene TRBV7-9; D might be TRBD2 (6 bases). CDR3 length: 18 amino acids. Trimming took 3 bases from V and 0 from J, leaving 17 bases between them. Germline-derived CDR1 and CDR2 are SEHNR and FQNEAQ (reference sequence). CDR3 nucleotides: TGTGCCAGCAGCTTTCATGGGAGGTCCCCCGCGAACACCGGGGAGCTGTTTTTT. Its translation: CASSFHGRSPANTGELFF.

This clone was counted a single time. The V gene is TRBV18, the J gene TRBJ2-7; 11 bases map to TRBD1. The CDR3 has 17 residues. From germline, CDR1 is KGHSH and CDR2 LQKENI. The V segment lost 8 bases and the J segment 1 base; nucleotides outside the gene matches: 13. CDR3 region: CASTLEAGTGGSYEQYV. In DNA form, the CDR3 reads TGTGCCAGCACCCTTGAAGCCGGGACAGGGGGATCCTACGAGCAGTACGTC.

This clone has only one observation. This chain joins TRBV25-1 and TRBJ1-1; the D is unclear. The CDR3 is made up of 12 amino acids. The V gene lost 3 bases and the J gene lost 11 bases, with 13 bases spanning the gap. In germline, CDR1 is MGHDK, CDR2 SYGVNS. CDR3 region: CASSDALLGAFF. CDR3 nucleotides: TGTGCCAGCAGTGATGCCCTACTAGGGGCTTTCTTT. The full variable domain, rest sourced from reference TRBV25-1 and TRBJ1-1, is EADIYQTPRYLVIGTGKKITLECSQTMGHDKMYWYQQDPGMELHLIHYSYGVNSTEKGDLSSESTVSRIRTEHFPLTLESARPSHTSQYLCASSDALLGAFFGQGTRLTVV.